The 3 T cell receptor beta chains below come from one sample, sequenced in a study of response to subunit inactivated influenza vaccine. Using its own MiXCR run on the RT-PCR reads, TCRdb lists one record per CDR3 protein. The sample yields fewer than 550,000 distinct CDR3 sequences, about 25% seen once. The input for sequencing was CD4+ T cells sorted from PBMCs, taken about 5 days after vaccination. These receptors all stem from a man between 50 and 59 years old who received an inactivated influenza vaccine.

This chain's CDR3 is CASSEYQPQHF. As DNA, the CDR3 is TGTGCCAGCAGTGAATACCAGCCCCAGCATTTT. This chain joins TRBV6-1 and TRBJ1-5; no reliable D call. This CDR3 has 11 amino acids. CDR1 MNHNS and CDR2 SASEGT come from the germline V gene. With 2 bases removed from V and 7 bases from J, the gap between germline ends came to 3 bases.

The genes are TRBV7-9 and TRBJ2-3; D may be TRBD1 or TRBD2 (6 bases each). The CDR3 is 16 amino acids. In germline, CDR1 is SEHNR, CDR2 FQNEAQ (reference sequence). Trimming removed 5 bases at V and 0 bases at J, with 15 bases between. CDR3 nucleotide sequence: TGTGCCAGCAGCAAACAGGGAGGTCGAAGCACAGATACGCAGTATTTT. Translated: CASSKQGGRSTDTQYF.

This chain links TRBV20-1 with TRBJ2-6; perhaps D is TRBD1 or TRBD2 (6 bases each). The CDR3 sequence is 16 residues long. With 3 bases removed from V and 0 bases from J, the gap between germline ends came to 12 bases. Germline V lookup: CDR1 DFQATT, CDR2 SNEGSKA (reference sequence). The CDR3 DNA sequence: TGCAGTGCTAGGTCGGGGGCCCACTCTGGGGCCAACGTCCTGACTTTC. Translation: CSARSGAHSGANVLTF.